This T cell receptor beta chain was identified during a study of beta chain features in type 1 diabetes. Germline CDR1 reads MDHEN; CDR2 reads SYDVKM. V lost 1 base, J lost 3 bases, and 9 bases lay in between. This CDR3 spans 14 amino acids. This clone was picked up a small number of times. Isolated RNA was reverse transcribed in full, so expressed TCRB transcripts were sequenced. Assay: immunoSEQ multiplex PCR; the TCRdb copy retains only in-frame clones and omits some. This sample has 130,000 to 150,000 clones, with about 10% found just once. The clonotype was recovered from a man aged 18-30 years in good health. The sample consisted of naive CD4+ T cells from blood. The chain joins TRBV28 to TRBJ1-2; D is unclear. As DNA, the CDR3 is TGTGCCAGCAGTTTATCTGGGGAGGACTATGGCTACACCTTC. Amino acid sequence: CASSLSGEDYGYTF.